The 25 T cell receptor beta chains listed next were all sequenced from one sample in a study of T-cell memory formation after mild COVID-19. MiXCR was run by TCRdb on the 5' RACE reads, yielding one entry per CDR3 protein. The top ten clones hold around 39% of a sample with about 100,000 distinct CDR3 sequences, over 8.5% of them seen once. Sequencing was carried out using PBMCs or a T cell subset sorted from them (not recorded which). The receptors were sampled from a man aged 18 to 29 who had mild COVID-19 (a few samples of this study predate the infection). Cell type and time point are not known.

The sample holds a few counts of this clonotype. This sequence joins TRBV5-1 and TRBJ1-1; the D is unclear. V was pared by 4 bases and J by 1 base, with 8 bases between. The length of the CDR3 is 13 residues. Germline V CDR1 and CDR2: SGHRS, YFSETQ. CDR3 sequence: CASSLVRNTEAFF. DNA of the CDR3: TGCGCCAGCAGCCTCGTACGGAACACTGAAGCTTTCTTT.

The CDR3, as DNA: TGCGCCAGCAGCCAAGTCGGGGGCGGGTATAATTCACCCCTCCACTTT. Encoded protein: CASSQVGGGYNSPLHF. The chain has TRBV4-3 and TRBJ1-6, with a possible D match to TRBD1 (6 bases). This CDR3 comprises 16 residues. Trimming removed 1 base from V and 4 bases from J, with 11 bases in between. Germline values: CDR1 LGHNA, CDR2 YSLEER.

This chain joins TRBV27 and TRBJ1-6; no clear D. The CDR3 has 15 amino acids. The germline CDR1 and CDR2 sequences are MNHEY and SMNVEV (reference sequence). The V gene lost 2 bases and the J gene lost 3 bases, with 8 bases spanning the gap. CDR3 in DNA: TGTGCCAGCAGTTTAGGACGGGTCTATAATTCACCCCTCCACTTT. It translates to CASSLGRVYNSPLHF.

This clonotype is medium-sized by share. The chain recombines TRBV4-2 with TRBJ2-2; either TRBD1 or TRBD2 may fit D (5 bases each). Germline V lookup: CDR1 LGHNA, CDR2 YNFKEQ. V lost 0 bases, J lost 4 bases, and 12 bases lay in between. This CDR3 region has 16 residues. CDR3 DNA sequence: TGTGCCAGCAGCCAAGAGGGGGACCCCTCCACCGGGGAGCTGTTTTTT. It is translated as CASSQEGDPSTGELFF.

This clonotype appeared a few times. Here the CDR3 DNA reads TGCGCCAGCAGCTTACTAGCGGGGGGGCCGGTTCAATATTTT. It translates to CASSLLAGGPVQYF. The rearrangement uses TRBV5-1 and TRBJ2-3, with 13 bases matching TRBD2. The V gene end was trimmed by 2 bases and the J gene end by 15 bases; junction bases not matched to a gene: 9. Germline V gene sequence: CDR1 SGHRS, CDR2 YFSETQ. The CDR3 runs 14 residues.

Only a few counts were recorded for this clonotype. The chain combines TRBV12-2 with TRBJ1-5. TRBV12-2 is labeled a pseudogene. The CDR3 totals 17 residues. CDR3 sequence: CASRLGLIGHSNQPQHF. The CDR3 DNA reads TGTGCAAGTCGCTTAGGGCTTATAGGCCACAGCAATCAGCCCCAGCATTTT.

This clonotype was observed a few times. This chain joins TRBV4-3 and TRBJ2-2; no firm D call. CDR1 and CDR2 from the germline V gene are LGHNA and YSLEER. Trimming left V 3 bases short and J 2 bases short, with 10 bases between. The CDR3 spans 15 residues. This chain's CDR3 is CASSHRSANTGELFF. The CDR3 DNA is TGCGCCAGCAGCCATCGCAGCGCAAACACCGGGGAGCTGTTTTTT.

The V and J genes are TRBV4-1 and TRBJ2-5, with D uncertain. CDR1 is MGHRA, CDR2 YSYEKL, per germline. The CDR3 has 15 residues. The V end was cut by 1 base, the J end by 4 bases, with 13 bases between. The CDR3 bases are TGCGCCAGCAGCCAAGGCCCGGCCCTCGGAGAGACCCAGTACTTC. Translating it yields CASSQGPALGETQYF.

The J gene is TRBJ1-2, the V gene TRBV28; 9 bases match TRBD1. V dropped 7 bases and J dropped 8; count of bases not matched to a gene: 8. Germline CDR1 reads MDHEN; CDR2 reads SYDVKM. CDR3 length: 13 residues. CDR3 sequence (DNA): TGTGCCAGCATCGGACAGGGGAGGGAGGGCTACACCTTC. It codes for CASIGQGREGYTF.

In this sample, this clonotype turned up a few times. The chain employs TRBV4-2 and TRBJ1-5; TRBD1 aligns across 7 bases. Germline V CDR1 and CDR2: LGHNA, YNFKEQ. This CDR3 comprises 19 residues. Trimming took 0 bases from V and 7 from J; bases not matched to a gene: 18. The CDR3 DNA reads as TGTGCCAGCAGCCAAGATTCGGATAGGAGACAGGGAGGTCTGCAGCCCCAGCATTTT. Amino acid sequence: CASSQDSDRRQGGLQPQHF.

The CDR3 nucleotides are TGTGCCAGCACAGGAGGGATCGGTTTCACTGAAGCTTTCTTT. It encodes CASTGGIGFTEAFF. The chain uses TRBV7-9 and TRBJ1-1, with D uncertain. The germline gives CDR1 SEHNR, CDR2 FQNEAQ (reference sequence). CDR3 length: 14 residues. Trimming shortened V by 7 bases and J by 4 bases, and 16 bases separated the two germline ends.

This clonotype was seen a handful of times. CDR3 sequence: CASSPLVEQHTEAFF. The CDR3 nucleotides read TGCGCCAGCAGCCCCCTTGTGGAGCAGCACACTGAAGCTTTCTTT. The J gene is TRBJ1-1, the V gene TRBV5-1; D uncertain. CDR1 is SGHRS and CDR2 is YFSETQ in the germline V gene. The CDR3 loop spans 15 amino acids. V lost 4 bases and J 3 bases, leaving 16 bases between the germline ends.

This clonotype was seen a few times. The gene calls are TRBV20-1 and TRBJ2-7, with 7 bases fitting TRBD2. This CDR3 spans 13 amino acids. V lost 3 bases, J lost 1 base, and 3 bases stayed unmatched. Looked up from germline, CDR1 is DFQATT and CDR2 is SNEGSKA (reference sequence). DNA of the CDR3: TGCAGTGCTAGCCGGGGGGAGTCCTACGAGCAGTACGTC. Its protein product is CSASRGESYEQYV.

V is TRBV5-6 and J is TRBJ2-7; TRBD1 or TRBD2 may be the D gene (6 bases each). The germline V and J ends were trimmed by 0 bases and 2 bases, with 9 bases remaining between them. The CDR3 is 14 amino acids. CDR1 and CDR2 from the germline V gene are SGHDT and YYEEEE. The CDR3 sequence: CASSLEGEAYEQYF. The CDR3, as DNA: TGTGCCAGCAGCTTGGAGGGGGAGGCCTACGAGCAGTACTTC.

This clonotype came up many times. The gene calls are TRBV7-2 and TRBJ2-1; the D gene is possibly TRBD1 (6 bases). The CDR3 length is 13 residues. The V gene lost 5 bases and the J gene lost 4 bases, with 9 bases spanning the gap. Germline V gene lookup returns CDR1 SGHTA and CDR2 FQGNSA. The CDR3 region is CASSRRGYNEQFF. CDR3 in DNA: TGTGCCAGCAGCCGCAGGGGATACAATGAGCAGTTCTTC. The full variable domain, with the rest looked up from reference TRBV7-2 and TRBJ2-1, is GAGVSQSPSNKVTEKGKDVELRCDPISGHTALYWYRQSLGQGLEFLIYFQGNSAPDKSGLPSDRFSAERTGGSVSTLTIQRTQQEDSAVYLCASSRRGYNEQFFGPGTRLTVL.

This clonotype was detected a few times. The rearrangement joins TRBV4-1 to TRBJ2-3; either TRBD1 or TRBD2 may supply D (7 bases each). This CDR3 region has 17 residues. V lost 4 bases to trimming and J lost 4 bases, with 21 bases between them. Germline CDR1 is MGHRA and CDR2 is YSYEKL. DNA of the CDR3: TGCGCCAGCAGCCTACCTAAGGGAGGGGGCTTGTCAGATACGCAGTATTTT. This sequence encodes CASSLPKGGGLSDTQYF.

This clonotype was detected only a few times. The chain combines TRBV7-9 with TRBJ2-3; TRBD1 aligns across 8 bases. Germline CDR1 reads SEHNR; CDR2 reads FQNEAQ (reference sequence). Unmatched junction bases numbered 6, after V lost 3 bases and J lost 4 bases. This CDR3 has 15 residues. Here the CDR3 DNA reads TGTGCCAGCAGCTTGGACAGGGTTCTGGCAGATACGCAGTATTTT. Translation: CASSLDRVLADTQYF.

This chain links TRBV7-9 with TRBJ2-1, with a possible D match to TRBD2 (7 bases). CDR1 and CDR2 (germline): SEHNR, FQNEAQ (reference sequence). V dropped 5 bases and J dropped 10 bases, with 12 bases sitting between them. CDR3 length equals 12 residues. CDR3 nucleotide sequence: TGTGCCAGCAGCCGGGGGGCCGAAGAGCAGTTCTTC. Residues: CASSRGAEEQFF.

This clonotype was seen a handful of times. The chain links TRBV10-3 to TRBJ1-5, with D possibly matching TRBD1 (5 bases). Germline V CDR1 and CDR2: ENHRY, SYGVKD. The CDR3 runs to 15 residues. Between the trimmed V and J ends, which lost 0 bases and 5 bases, there was a span of 11 bases. The CDR3 DNA follows: TGTGCCATCAGTGAGTCAGGGGCCTCGGATCAGCCCCAGCATTTT. This sequence encodes CAISESGASDQPQHF.

This clonotype was recorded only once. The chain has TRBV6-5 and TRBJ2-3; 11 positions match TRBD2. The CDR3 is 18 residues long. CDR1 and CDR2 (germline): MNHEY, SVGAGI. Trimming took 0 bases from V and 1 from J; bases not matched to a gene: 6. CDR3 bases: TGTGCCAGCAGTTACTCGGCTAGCGGGAGGTCGGGCACAGATACGCAGTATTTT. It codes for CASSYSASGRSGTDTQYF.

This chain links TRBV27 with TRBJ2-3; D not resolved. The germline V gene encodes CDR1 MNHEY and CDR2 SMNVEV (reference sequence). The CDR3 covers 14 residues. The V end lost 3 bases, the J end lost 2 bases, and 9 bases lay between the germline ends. The CDR3 nucleotides read TGTGCCAGCAGTTTCGGGTTCCTCACAGATACGCAGTATTTT. This encodes CASSFGFLTDTQYF.

This clonotype was picked up a small number of times. V is TRBV4-1 and J is TRBJ1-3; a possible D gene is TRBD1 (6 bases). V lost 4 bases, J lost 0 bases, and 10 bases lay in between. Germline values: CDR1 MGHRA, CDR2 YSYEKL. This CDR3 has 15 residues. CDR3 DNA: TGCGCCAGCAGCCTTAGGGGGAACTCTGGAAACACCATATATTTT. This sequence encodes CASSLRGNSGNTIYF.

This clonotype showed up just a few times. The chain carries TRBV7-9 and TRBJ2-5, with D maybe TRBD2 (7 bases). CDR3 length: 16 amino acids. V lost 5 bases and J lost 5, with 21 bases in between. Germline V gene sequence: CDR1 SEHNR, CDR2 FQNEAQ (reference sequence). CDR3 DNA: TGTGCCAGCAGCCCCGATAGGGGGGGGCCGCAGGAGACCCAGTACTTC. It specifies CASSPDRGGPQETQYF. Drawing the rest from reference TRBV7-9 and TRBJ2-5, the complete variable domain is DTGVSQNPRHKITKRGQNVTFRCDPISEHNRLYWYRQTLGQGPEFLTYFQNEAQLEKSRLLSDRFSAERPKGSFSTLEIQRTEQGDSAMYLCASSPDRGGPQETQYFGPGTRLLVL.

This clonotype was seen more than once but under ten times. Here the CDR3 reads CASSLPGLNQPQHF. DNA of the CDR3: TGTGCCAGCAGTTTACCAGGGCTCAATCAGCCCCAGCATTTT. The V call is TRBV12-3 or TRBV12-4, the J call TRBJ1-5, with D maybe TRBD1 (5 bases). The CDR3 sequence is 14 residues long. Trimming shortened V by 2 bases and J by 3 bases, and 8 bases separated the two germline ends.

The table lists this clonotype with many counts. This chain links TRBV12-3 or TRBV12-4 with TRBJ2-5; tentatively, D is TRBD1 (5 bases). Trimming took 7 bases from V and 4 from J, leaving 16 bases between them. This CDR3 comprises 14 residues. CDR3 in DNA: TGTGCCAGCAATACTCAGGGTCTGTCAGAGACCCAGTACTTC. Protein: CASNTQGLSETQYF.